The clone carrying this T cell receptor (beta chain) has at least ten counts. The antigen remains unidentified. V lost 4 bases to trimming and J lost 6 bases; unmatched junction nucleotides: 5. The CDR3 length is 13 residues. This sample is part of a study of early T cells in non-severe SARS-CoV-2 infection. Study details: Unsorted whole-blood RNA was sequenced in bulk, leaving chains unpaired. Findings and limits, study-wide: Private and CD4 specificities were missed by VDJdb matching, skewed to anti-spike CD8.

TCRdb re-derived calls from the 5' RACE reads in MiXCR, one entry per CDR3 protein. The sample has approximately 27,000 distinct CDR3 sequences, roughly a tenth seen once; the top ten hold roughly 13%. Specimen: whole blood. This rearrangement joins TRBV12-3 or TRBV12-4 to TRBJ1-2; 7 nucleotides match TRBD1. The clonotype was recovered from an adult who was a healthcare worker with PCR-confirmed SARS-CoV-2 infection or an uninfected control (not recorded which). DNA of the CDR3: TGTGCCAGCAGTTGGGTTGACAGGGATGGCTACACCTTC. Encoded protein: CASSWVDRDGYTF.